A selection of T cell receptor beta chains follows, all from one sample in a study of technical replicates of blood from a handful of donors. This table comes from immunoSEQ multiplex PCR, and its TCRdb copy is limited to in-frame clones, with some not included. The data hold some 81,000 clones, with roughly nine tenths observed a single time. Material: T cells isolated from PBMCs. The receptors shown here come from a human donor in good health. The CDR3 runs from the conserved cysteine through the conserved F or W. A D gene is named only where the DNA matches it firmly. Size is stated for part of the rows, as once, few or many counts, or as a class when the clone is expanded.

abundance,j_gene,v_gene,d_gene,CDR3nt,CDR3aa
.,TRBJ2-7,TRBV4-1,.,TGCGCCAGCAGCCAAGACTGGCCCGGGGATGCCTACGAGCAGTACTTC,CASSQDWPGDAYEQYF
.,TRBJ2-7,TRBV7-9,TRBD2,TGTGCCAGCAGCACATCGAGGACTAGCGGGGAAGTCTACGAGCAGTACTTC,CASSTSRTSGEVYEQYF
.,TRBJ2-1,TRBV5-4,TRBD1,TGTGCCAGCAGCTCGGGGACAGGGGCTCTCTACAATGAGCAGTTCTTC,CASSSGTGALYNEQFF
.,TRBJ2-5,TRBV5-1,TRBD1,TGCGCCAGCAGCCTATCCGGGACAGGACTTCAAGAGACCCAGTACTTC,CASSLSGTGLQETQYF
.,TRBJ1-4,TRBV28,TRBD1,TGTGCCAGCAGTTTACACAGACAGGGGGCAAATGAAAAACTGTTTTTT,CASSLHRQGANEKLFF
.,TRBJ2-1,TRBV4-1,.,TGCGCCAGCAGCCAGTCCTGGCTAGACAATGAGCAGTTCTTC,CASSQSWLDNEQFF
.,TRBJ2-1,TRBV7-2,TRBD2,TGTGCCAGCAGCTTTTTCTCCGGGGGGTCGGCTGAGCAGTTCTTC,CASSFFSGGSAEQFF
.,TRBJ2-1,TRBV11-2,.,TGTGCCAGCAGCTTAAGTGTTGGACAGTACAATGAGCAGTTCTTC,CASSLSVGQYNEQFF
.,TRBJ2-1,TRBV14,.,TGTGCCAGCAGCCAAGCAGGAGGGGGCCCCACCACCTACAATGAGCAGTTCTTC,CASSQAGGGPTTYNEQFF
.,TRBJ1-2,TRBV28,TRBD1,TGTGCCACAGGACAGGGGAACTATGGCTACACCTTC,CATGQGNYGYTF
.,TRBJ1-2,TRBV15,TRBD1,TGTGCCACCAGCAGAAAGAGGACAGGGATCTATGGCTACACCTTC,CATSRKRTGIYGYTF
.,TRBJ2-1,TRBV11-2,TRBD1,TGTGCCAGCAGCTTCAGGGGGCCCTCCGGGGGTGATGAGCAGTTCTTC,CASSFRGPSGGDEQFF
once,TRBJ1-6,TRBV12-5,.,TGTGCTAGTGGTTTGGTACTGGGGGGGACGTCCTATAATTCACCCCTCCACTTT,CASGLVLGGTSYNSPLHF
.,TRBJ1-2,TRBV28,TRBD1,TGTGCCAGCAGTACACAGGGGGTAGATGGCTACACCTTC,CASSTQGVDGYTF
.,TRBJ2-5,TRBV21-1,.,TGTGCCAGCGCACACGGGACTCAAATGGGAGAGACCCAGTACTTC,CASAHGTQMGETQYF
.,TRBJ1-2,TRBV5-4,TRBD1,TGTGCCAGCAGCTTGGAGGACAGGGCCTCTGGCTACACCTTC,CASSLEDRASGYTF
.,TRBJ1-2,TRBV7-9,TRBD1,TGTGCCAGCAGCTCCTCCGGGACAGTCGGTGGCTACACCTTC,CASSSSGTVGGYTF
.,TRBJ1-1,TRBV28,.,TGTGCCAGCAGGGTTTTCGGGGGGAACACTGAAGCTTTCTTT,CASRVFGGNTEAFF
.,TRBJ1-2,TRBV28,.,TGTGCCAGCAGTTTAAGGGGTGGTTATGGCTACACCTTC,CASSLRGGYGYTF
.,TRBJ2-5,TRBV4-1,.,TGCGCCAGCAGGCCCCAATTGGGGGCCGGCGAGACCCAGTACTTC,CASRPQLGAGETQYF
once,TRBJ2-2,TRBV28,TRBD2,TGTGCCAGCAGTCCATTCGGAGCGGGAGGGCCCACCGGGGAGCTGTTTTTT,CASSPFGAGGPTGELFF
.,TRBJ2-1,TRBV7-9,TRBD2,TGTGCCAGCAGCTTAGTACTAGCGGGGAGGGATGAGCAGTTCTTC,CASSLVLAGRDEQFF
.,TRBJ2-7,TRBV6-5,TRBD2,TGTGCCAGCAGTTACTGGACTAGCGGGACCCAAGAGCAGTACTTC,CASSYWTSGTQEQYF
.,TRBJ2-7,TRBV6-1,TRBD2,TGTGCCAGCAGCGAGCCCGGGGAGGGACGCTACGAGCAGTACTTC,CASSEPGEGRYEQYF
once,TRBJ2-2,TRBV11-2,.,TGTGCCAGCAGCTTGCGATTGGACAGTAACACCGGGGAGCTGTTTTTT,CASSLRLDSNTGELFF
.,TRBJ2-2,TRBV5-1,TRBD2,TGCGCCAGCGGGACTACCGTCACCGGGGAGCTGTTTTTT,CASGTTVTGELFF
.,TRBJ2-2,TRBV11-2,TRBD2,TGTGCCAGCAGCTCACTAGCGGGGGCCGACACCGGGGAGCTGTTTTTT,CASSSLAGADTGELFF
.,TRBJ2-5,TRBV7-2,.,TGTGCCAGCAGCTTAGATGGGCGACAAGAGACCCAGTACTTC,CASSLDGRQETQYF
.,TRBJ1-2,TRBV5-5,.,TGTGCCAGCAGCTTTATTAGGGTCGGGGGGAGTAAAGGTTACACCTTC,CASSFIRVGGSKGYTF
.,TRBJ1-5,TRBV19,.,TGTGCCAGTAGTACGGTAGACAGCCTCCGCCCCCAGCATTTT,CASSTVDSLRPQHF
.,TRBJ2-2,TRBV19,TRBD2,TGTGCCAGTATTAGGACTAGCGGGGGCGGGGAGCTGTTTTTT,CASIRTSGGGELFF